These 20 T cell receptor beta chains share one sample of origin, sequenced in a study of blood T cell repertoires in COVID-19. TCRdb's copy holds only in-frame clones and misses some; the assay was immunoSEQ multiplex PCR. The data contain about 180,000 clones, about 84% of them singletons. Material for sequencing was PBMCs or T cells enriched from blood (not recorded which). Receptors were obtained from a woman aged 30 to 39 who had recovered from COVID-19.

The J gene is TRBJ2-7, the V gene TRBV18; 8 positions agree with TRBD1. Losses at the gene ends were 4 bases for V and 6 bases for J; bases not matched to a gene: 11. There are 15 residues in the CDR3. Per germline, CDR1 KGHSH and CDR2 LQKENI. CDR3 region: CASSRPNRGVGEQYF. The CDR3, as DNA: TGTGCCAGCTCACGCCCAAACAGGGGGGTAGGCGAGCAGTACTTC.

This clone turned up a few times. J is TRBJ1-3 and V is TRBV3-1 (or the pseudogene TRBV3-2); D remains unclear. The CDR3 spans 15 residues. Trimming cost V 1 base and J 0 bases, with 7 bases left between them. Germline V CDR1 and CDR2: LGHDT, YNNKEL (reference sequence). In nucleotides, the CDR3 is TGTGCCAGCAGCCAAGCCCGGAGCTCTGGAAACACCATATATTTT. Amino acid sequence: CASSQARSSGNTIYF.

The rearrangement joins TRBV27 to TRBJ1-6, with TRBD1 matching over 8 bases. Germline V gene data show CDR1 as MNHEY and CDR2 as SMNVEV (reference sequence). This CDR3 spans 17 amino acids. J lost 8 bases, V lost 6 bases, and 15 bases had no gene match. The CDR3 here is CASSLTYRTGRDSPLHF. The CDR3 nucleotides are TGTGCCAGCAGCCTAACCTACCGGACAGGGCGAGATTCACCCCTCCACTTT.

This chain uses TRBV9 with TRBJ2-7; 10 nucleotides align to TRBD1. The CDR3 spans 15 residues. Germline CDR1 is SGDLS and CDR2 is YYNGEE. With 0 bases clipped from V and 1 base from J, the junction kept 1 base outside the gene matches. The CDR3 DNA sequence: TGTGCCAGCAGCGTAGGGGACAGGGGTTCCTACGAGCAGTACTTC. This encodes CASSVGDRGSYEQYF.

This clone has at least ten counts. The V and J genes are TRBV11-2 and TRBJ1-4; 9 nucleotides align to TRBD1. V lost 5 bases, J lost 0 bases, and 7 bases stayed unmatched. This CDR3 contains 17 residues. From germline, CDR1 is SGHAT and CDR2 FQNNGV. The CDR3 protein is CASSPGTGLSTNEKLFF. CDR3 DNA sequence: TGTGCCAGCAGCCCCGGGACAGGGCTCTCAACTAATGAAAAACTGTTTTTT.

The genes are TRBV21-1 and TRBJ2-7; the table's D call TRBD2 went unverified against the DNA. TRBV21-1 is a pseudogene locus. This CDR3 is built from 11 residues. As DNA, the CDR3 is TGTGCCAGCACCTCTATCTACGAGCAGTACTTC. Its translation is CASTSIYEQYF.

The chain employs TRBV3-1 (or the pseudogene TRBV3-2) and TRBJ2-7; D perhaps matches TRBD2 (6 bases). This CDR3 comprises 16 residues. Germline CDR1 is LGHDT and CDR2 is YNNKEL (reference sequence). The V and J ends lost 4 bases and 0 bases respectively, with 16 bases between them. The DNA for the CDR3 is TGTGCCAGCAGCCTCACTAAGGCGGGGCTCTCCTACGAGCAGTACTTC. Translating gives CASSLTKAGLSYEQYF.

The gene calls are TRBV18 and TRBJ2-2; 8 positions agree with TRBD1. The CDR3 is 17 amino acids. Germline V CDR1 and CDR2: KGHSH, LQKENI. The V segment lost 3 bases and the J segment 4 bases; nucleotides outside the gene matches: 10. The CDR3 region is CASSPRTGTGPTGELFF. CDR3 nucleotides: TGTGCCAGCTCACCTAGGACCGGGACAGGACCCACCGGGGAGCTGTTTTTT.

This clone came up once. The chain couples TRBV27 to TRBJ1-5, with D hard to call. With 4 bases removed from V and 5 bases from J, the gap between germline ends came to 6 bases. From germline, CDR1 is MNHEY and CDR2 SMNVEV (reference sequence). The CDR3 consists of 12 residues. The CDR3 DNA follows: TGTGCCAGCAGTTCCATTTATCAGCCCCAGCATTTT. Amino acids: CASSSIYQPQHF.

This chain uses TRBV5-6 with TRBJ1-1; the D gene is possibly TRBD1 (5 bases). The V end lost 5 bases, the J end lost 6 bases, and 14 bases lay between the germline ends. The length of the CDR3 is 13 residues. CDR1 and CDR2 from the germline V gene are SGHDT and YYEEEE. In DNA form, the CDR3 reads TGTGCCAGCAGGATATTGACAGATCCTGAAGCTTTCTTT. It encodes CASRILTDPEAFF. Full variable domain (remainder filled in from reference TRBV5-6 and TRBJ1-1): DAGVTQSPTHLIKTRGQQVTLRCSPKSGHDTVSWYQQALGQGPQFIFQYYEEEERQRGNFPDRFSGHQFPNYSSELNVNALLLGDSALYLCASRILTDPEAFFGQGTRLTVV.

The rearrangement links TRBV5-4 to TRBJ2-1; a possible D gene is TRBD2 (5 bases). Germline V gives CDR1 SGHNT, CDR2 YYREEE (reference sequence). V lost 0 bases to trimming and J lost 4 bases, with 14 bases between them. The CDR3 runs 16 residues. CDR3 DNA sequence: TGTGCCAGCAGCTTGGACAGTGGAGGCAGGTACAATGAGCAGTTCTTC. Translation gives CASSLDSGGRYNEQFF.

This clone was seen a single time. CDR3 DNA sequence: TGTGCCAGCAGCCGGGGGGGCCCACCCCTCCACTTT. Encoded protein: CASSRGGPPLHF. The chain is built from TRBV12-3 or TRBV12-4 and TRBJ1-6; a weak D match, TRBD1 (6 bases). CDR3 size: 12 residues. The V gene lost 6 bases and the J gene lost 11 bases, with 11 bases spanning the gap.

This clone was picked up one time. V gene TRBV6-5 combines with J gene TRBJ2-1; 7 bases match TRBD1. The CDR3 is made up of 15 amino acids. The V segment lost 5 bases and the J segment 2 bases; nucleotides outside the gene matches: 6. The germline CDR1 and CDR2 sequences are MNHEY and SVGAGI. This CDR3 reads CASSPGQVTYNEQFF. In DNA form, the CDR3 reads TGTGCCAGCAGTCCCGGACAGGTTACCTACAATGAGCAGTTCTTC.

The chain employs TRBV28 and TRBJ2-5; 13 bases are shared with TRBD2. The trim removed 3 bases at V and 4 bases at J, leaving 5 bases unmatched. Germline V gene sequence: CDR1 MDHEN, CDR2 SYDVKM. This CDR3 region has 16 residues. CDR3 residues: CASSLGLAGSTETQYF. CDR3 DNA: TGTGCCAGCAGTTTGGGACTAGCGGGAAGCACAGAGACCCAGTACTTC.

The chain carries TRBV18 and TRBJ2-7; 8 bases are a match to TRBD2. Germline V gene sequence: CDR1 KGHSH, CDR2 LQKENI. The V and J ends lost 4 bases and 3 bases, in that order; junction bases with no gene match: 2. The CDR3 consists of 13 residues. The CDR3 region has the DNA TGTGCCAGCTCACTAGCGGGGCTCTACGAGCAGTACTTC. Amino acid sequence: CASSLAGLYEQYF.

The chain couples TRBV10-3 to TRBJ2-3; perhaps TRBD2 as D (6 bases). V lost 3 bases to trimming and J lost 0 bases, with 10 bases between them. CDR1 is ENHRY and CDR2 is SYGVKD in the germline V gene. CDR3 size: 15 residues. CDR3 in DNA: TGTGCCATCAGTGATAGCGGAGGCAGCACAGATACGCAGTATTTT. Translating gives CAISDSGGSTDTQYF.

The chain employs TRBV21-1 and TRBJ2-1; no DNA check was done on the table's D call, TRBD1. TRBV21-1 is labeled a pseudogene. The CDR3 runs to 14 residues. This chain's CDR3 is CASSKVAAYNEQFF. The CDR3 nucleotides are TGTGCCAGCAGCAAAGTTGCAGCCTACAATGAGCAGTTCTTC.

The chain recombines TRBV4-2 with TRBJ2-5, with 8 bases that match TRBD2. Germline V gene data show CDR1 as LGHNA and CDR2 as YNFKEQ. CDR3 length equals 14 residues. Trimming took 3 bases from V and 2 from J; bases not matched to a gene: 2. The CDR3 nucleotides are TGTGCCAGCAGCCAGACTAGCGTACAAGAGACCCAGTACTTC. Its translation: CASSQTSVQETQYF.

CDR3 in DNA: TGTGCCAGCAGCCAAGACAGTGGGAGATCCTACGAGCAGTACTTC. Protein sequence: CASSQDSGRSYEQYF. The rearrangement joins TRBV3-1 (or the pseudogene TRBV3-2) to TRBJ2-7; maybe TRBD2 (5 bases). The germline CDR1 and CDR2 sequences are LGHDT and YNNKEL (reference sequence). The V and J ends lost 0 bases and 1 base respectively, with 10 bases between them. This CDR3 region has 15 residues.

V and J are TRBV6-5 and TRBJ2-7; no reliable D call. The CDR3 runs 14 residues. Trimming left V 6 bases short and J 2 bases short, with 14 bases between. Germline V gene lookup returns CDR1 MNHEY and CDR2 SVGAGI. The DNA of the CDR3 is TGTGCCAGCAGCCCGGGTACCAGACCCTACGAGCAGTACTTC. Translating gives CASSPGTRPYEQYF.